Reported below is one T cell receptor (beta chain). Antigen: not known. Germline V gene data show CDR1 as SGHVS and CDR2 as FQNEAQ. Trimming took 5 bases from V and 0 from J, leaving 14 bases between them. The CDR3 runs 16 residues. Assay: immunoSEQ multiplex PCR; the TCRdb copy retains only in-frame clones and omits some. The sample holds about 1.1 million clones, approximately 80% seen once. This record belongs to a study of shared clonotypes between healthy human individuals. Regarding the study as a whole: When compared with the clonotypes that were shared by all four sorted-subset donors, the non-shared clonotypes turned out to have lower generation probabilities.

The clonotype comes from a man between 18 and 29 years old in good health. Some clones in this sample may be carry-over from other donors' samples. The rearrangement joins TRBV7-8 to TRBJ1-5, with D perhaps TRBD1 (6 bases). The sequenced sample was memory CD4+ T cells from PBMCs. This sample's subset: CD45RA-negative fraction. CDR3 DNA sequence: TGTGCCAGCAGCCTGGGGGCGGAGAATAGCAATCAGCCCCAGCATTTT. This translates into CASSLGAENSNQPQHF.